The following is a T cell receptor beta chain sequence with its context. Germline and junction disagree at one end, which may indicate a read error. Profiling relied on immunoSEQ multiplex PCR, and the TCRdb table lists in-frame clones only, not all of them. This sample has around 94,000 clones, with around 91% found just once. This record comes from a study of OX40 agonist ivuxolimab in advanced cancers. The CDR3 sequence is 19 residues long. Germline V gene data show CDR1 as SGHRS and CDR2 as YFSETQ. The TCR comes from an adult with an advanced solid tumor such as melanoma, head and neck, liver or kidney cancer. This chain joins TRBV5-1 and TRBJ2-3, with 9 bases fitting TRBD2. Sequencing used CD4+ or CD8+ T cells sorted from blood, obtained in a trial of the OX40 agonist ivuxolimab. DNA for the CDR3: TGCGCCAGCAGATTGGGTCCCAGCGGGAGGAGTGTAGGCACAGATACGCAGTATTTT. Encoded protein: CASRLGPSGRSVGTDTQYF.